This T cell receptor beta chain came from a study of spatial heterogeneity in lung cancer. Time point indicated: sample taken at primary tumor resection. TCRdb reprocessed the 5' RACE reads with MiXCR, giving one entry per CDR3 protein. The sample lists 60,000 or so distinct CDR3 sequences; about 5.9% were seen once. This clonotype was detected ten times or more. V was clipped by 0 bases and J by 7 bases, with 7 bases between them. Germline V gives CDR1 SGHDT, CDR2 YYEEEE. The CDR3 has 12 amino acids. The TCR was taken from a female donor with early-stage non-small cell lung cancer. The V and J genes are TRBV5-6 and TRBJ1-2; D not resolved. The source material was PBMCs, sampled at surgery. The CDR3 DNA follows: TGTGCCAGCAGCTTGGAAGGGCTTGGCTACACCTTC. Amino acids: CASSLEGLGYTF.